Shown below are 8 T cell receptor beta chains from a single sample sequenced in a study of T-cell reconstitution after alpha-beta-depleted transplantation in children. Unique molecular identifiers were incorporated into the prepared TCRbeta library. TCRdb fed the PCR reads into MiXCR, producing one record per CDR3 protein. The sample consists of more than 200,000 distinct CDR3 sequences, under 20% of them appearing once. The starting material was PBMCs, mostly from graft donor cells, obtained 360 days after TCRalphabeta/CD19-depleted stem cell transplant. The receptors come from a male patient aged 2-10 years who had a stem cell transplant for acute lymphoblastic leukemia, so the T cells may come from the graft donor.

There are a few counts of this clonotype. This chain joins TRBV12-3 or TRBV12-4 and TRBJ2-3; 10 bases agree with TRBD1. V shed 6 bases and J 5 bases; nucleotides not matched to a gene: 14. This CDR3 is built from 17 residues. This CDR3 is CASRVLTGGKEEDTQYF. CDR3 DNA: TGTGCCAGCAGGGTCCTGACAGGGGGCAAAGAAGAAGATACGCAGTATTTT.

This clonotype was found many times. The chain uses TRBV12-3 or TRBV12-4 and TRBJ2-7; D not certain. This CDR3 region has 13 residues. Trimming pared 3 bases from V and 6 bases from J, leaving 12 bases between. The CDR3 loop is CASSFSLLGEQYF. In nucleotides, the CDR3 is TGTGCCAGCAGTTTCAGTCTTTTGGGCGAGCAGTACTTC.

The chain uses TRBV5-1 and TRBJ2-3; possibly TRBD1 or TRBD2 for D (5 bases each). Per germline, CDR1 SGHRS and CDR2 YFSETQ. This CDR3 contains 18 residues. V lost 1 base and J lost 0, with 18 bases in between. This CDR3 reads CASSLRWKRDPSTDTQYF. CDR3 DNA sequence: TGCGCCAGCAGCTTGAGGTGGAAACGGGACCCTAGCACAGATACGCAGTATTTT.

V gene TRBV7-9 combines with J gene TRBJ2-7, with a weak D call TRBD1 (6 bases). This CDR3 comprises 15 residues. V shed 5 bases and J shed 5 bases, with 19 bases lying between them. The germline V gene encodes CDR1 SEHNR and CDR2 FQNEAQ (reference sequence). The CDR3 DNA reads TGTGCCAGCAGCCACCAGGGGACCGGGATGAACGAGCAGTACTTC. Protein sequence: CASSHQGTGMNEQYF. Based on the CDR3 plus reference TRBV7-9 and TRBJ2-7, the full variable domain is DTGVSQNPRHKITKRGQNVTFRCDPISEHNRLYWYRQTLGQGPEFLTYFQNEAQLEKSRLLSDRFSAERPKGSFSTLEIQRTEQGDSAMYLCASSHQGTGMNEQYFGPGTRLTVT.

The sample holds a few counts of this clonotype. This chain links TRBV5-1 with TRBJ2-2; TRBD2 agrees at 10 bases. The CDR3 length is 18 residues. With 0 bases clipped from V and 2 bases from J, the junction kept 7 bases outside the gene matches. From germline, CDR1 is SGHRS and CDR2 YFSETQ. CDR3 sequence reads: CASSLARLAGYNTGELFF. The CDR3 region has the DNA TGCGCCAGCAGCTTGGCCCGACTAGCGGGTTATAACACCGGGGAGCTGTTTTTT.

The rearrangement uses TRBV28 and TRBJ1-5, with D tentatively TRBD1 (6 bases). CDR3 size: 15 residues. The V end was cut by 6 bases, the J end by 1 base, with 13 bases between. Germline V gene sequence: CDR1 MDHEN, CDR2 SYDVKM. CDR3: CASSPGELSNQPQHF. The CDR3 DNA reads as TGTGCCAGCAGCCCAGGGGAACTGAGCAATCAGCCCCAGCATTTT.

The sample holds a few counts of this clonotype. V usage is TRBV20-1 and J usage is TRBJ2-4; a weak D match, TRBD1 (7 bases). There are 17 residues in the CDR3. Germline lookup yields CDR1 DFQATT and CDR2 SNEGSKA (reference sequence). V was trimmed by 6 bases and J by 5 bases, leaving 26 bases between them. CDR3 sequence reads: CSASGATNLQGQNIQYF. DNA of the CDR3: TGCAGTGCGTCGGGGGCCACCAACTTACAGGGGCAAAACATTCAGTACTTC.

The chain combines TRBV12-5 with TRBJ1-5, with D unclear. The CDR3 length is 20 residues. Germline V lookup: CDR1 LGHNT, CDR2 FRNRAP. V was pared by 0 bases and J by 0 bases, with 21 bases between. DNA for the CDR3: TGTGCTAGTGGTTTGGTACTGGAAAACGCCCGGGGATATAGCAATCAGCCCCAGCATTTT. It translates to CASGLVLENARGYSNQPQHF.